This entry lists 30 T cell receptor beta chains sequenced from one sample in a study of control samples from healthy donors and cancer patients. The table came from immunoSEQ multiplex PCR; TCRdb's copy has only in-frame clones and leaves some out. Altogether about 130,000 clones are present, approximately 92% being singletons, with the ten largest covering less than 2.5%. The sequenced sample consisted of blood. The source of these receptors is a woman aged 50 to 60 in good health.

The gene calls are TRBV6-5 and TRBJ1-4; a possible D gene is TRBD1 (5 bases). The CDR3 sequence is 14 residues long. V was trimmed by 6 bases and J by 5 bases, leaving 13 bases between them. The germline V gene encodes CDR1 MNHEY and CDR2 SVGAGI. The CDR3 DNA follows: TGTGCCAGCAGCGGGGGACCGAAGAATGAAAAACTGTTTTTT. Translated, it gives CASSGGPKNEKLFF.

The rearrangement joins TRBV23-1 to TRBJ1-4, with TRBD1 matching over 9 bases. TRBV23-1 is recorded as an ORF, its role being uncertain. Losses at the gene ends were 3 bases for V and 11 bases for J; bases not matched to a gene: 7. CDR3 length: 14 amino acids. The CDR3 sequence is CASSQWDRAFKLFF. The DNA for the CDR3 is TGCGCCAGCAGTCAGTGGGACAGGGCTTTCAAACTGTTTTTT.

The chain has TRBV2 and TRBJ1-1; 8 nucleotides match TRBD1. The trim removed 6 bases at V and 0 bases at J, leaving 3 bases unmatched. Per germline, CDR1 SNHLY and CDR2 FYNNEI. This CDR3 has 14 amino acids. CDR3: CASSPGQVNTEAFF. The CDR3 coding sequence is TGTGCCAGCAGCCCGGGACAGGTGAACACTGAAGCTTTCTTT.

V gene TRBV7-9 combines with J gene TRBJ1-3; a weak D match, TRBD1 (5 bases). With 0 bases removed from V and 0 bases from J, the gap between germline ends came to 6 bases. Germline CDR1 reads SEHNR; CDR2 reads FQNEAQ (reference sequence). CDR3 length: 15 residues. CDR3 residues: CASSLAGASGNTIYF. In DNA, the CDR3 is TGTGCCAGCAGCTTAGCAGGGGCCTCTGGAAACACCATATATTTT.

This clone was seen a single time. The chain is built from TRBV19 and TRBJ1-2; D is ambiguous. Per the germline V gene, CDR1 is LNHDA and CDR2 is SQIVND (reference sequence). Trimming removed 5 bases at V and 0 bases at J, with 10 bases between. This CDR3 is built from 14 residues. The CDR3 spells CASSPRTANYGYTF. CDR3 in DNA: TGTGCCAGTAGTCCACGGACGGCTAACTATGGCTACACCTTC.

The chain links TRBV28 to TRBJ2-1; D unresolved. CDR3 size: 12 residues. Trimming took off 8 bases at V and 10 bases at J, with 15 bases between the two ends. Germline V CDR1 and CDR2: MDHEN, SYDVKM. Written as DNA, the CDR3 is TGTGCCAGCGGTATGCCCCCGCGGGAGCAGTTCTTC. This sequence encodes CASGMPPREQFF. Together with reference TRBV28 and TRBJ2-1, the CDR3 gives the full variable domain: DVKVTQSSRYLVKRTGEKVFLECVQDMDHENMFWYRQDPGLGLRLIYFSYDVKMKEKGDIPEGYSVSREKKERFSLILESASTNQTSMYLCASGMPPREQFFGPGTRLTVL.

The V and J genes are TRBV28 and TRBJ2-2; possibly TRBD1 for D (5 bases). Germline CDR1 is MDHEN and CDR2 is SYDVKM. V was pared by 0 bases and J by 8 bases, with 7 bases between. The CDR3 consists of 13 residues. CDR3 residues: CASSLWRQGELFF. The CDR3 nucleotides read TGTGCCAGCAGTTTATGGAGACAGGGGGAGCTGTTTTTT.

V and J are TRBV28 and TRBJ1-2; no definite D call. Trimming removed 2 bases from V and 12 bases from J, with 28 bases in between. The CDR3 has 17 residues. Per the germline V gene, CDR1 is MDHEN and CDR2 is SYDVKM. CDR3 bases: TGTGCCAGCAGTTTAGGTTTTGGGAGCGCGAGGACGGCTGATCACACCTTC. Translated: CASSLGFGSARTADHTF.

The genes are TRBV2 and TRBJ2-1; possible D gene TRBD1, 5 bases. The CDR3 length is 12 residues. Germline V CDR1 and CDR2: SNHLY, FYNNEI. V gave up 7 bases and J gave up 14 bases, with 18 bases separating them. CDR3 DNA: TGTGCCAGCACTCAGGAACAGGTGCGAAAGTTCTTC. It is translated as CASTQEQVRKFF.

This clone was recorded a few times. The chain is built from TRBV6-6 and TRBJ1-1; D is undetermined. Between the trimmed V and J ends, which lost 1 base and 2 bases, there was a span of 8 bases. The CDR3 length is 14 residues. Germline CDR1 reads MNHNY; CDR2 reads SVGAGI (reference sequence). The CDR3 protein is CASSYWQTNTEAFF. The DNA for the CDR3 is TGTGCCAGCAGTTACTGGCAGACTAACACTGAAGCTTTCTTT.

The chain has TRBV5-1 and TRBJ1-5; D possibly corresponds to TRBD1 (6 bases). The CDR3 consists of 15 residues. CDR1 and CDR2 (germline): SGHRS, YFSETQ. Deletions cut 0 bases from V and 3 bases from J, with 10 bases between. This chain's CDR3 is CASSLAGQINQPQHF. CDR3 in DNA: TGCGCCAGCAGCTTGGCCGGACAGATCAATCAGCCCCAGCATTTT.

This chain uses TRBV10-3 with TRBJ1-1; no reliable D call. The CDR3 is made up of 13 amino acids. Trimming pared 7 bases from V and 7 bases from J, leaving 16 bases between. CDR1 ENHRY and CDR2 SYGVKD come from the germline V gene. CDR3 DNA sequence: TGTGCCATCAAAGGCTCCGGCGGGGATGAAGCTTTCTTT. Translating it yields CAIKGSGGDEAFF.

V and J are TRBV6-5 and TRBJ1-2; perhaps TRBD1 as D (5 bases). The CDR3 length is 16 residues. Germline assignment: CDR1 MNHEY and CDR2 SVGAGI. Trimming removed 2 bases at V and 6 bases at J, with 19 bases between. The CDR3 protein is CASSYLGPGRWDGYTF. CDR3 nucleotide sequence: TGTGCCAGCAGTTACCTAGGCCCGGGACGGTGGGATGGCTACACCTTC.

This rearrangement joins TRBV19 to TRBJ1-5, with D uncertain. V lost 4 bases and J 2 bases, leaving 15 bases between the germline ends. The CDR3 sequence is 16 residues long. Germline V gives CDR1 LNHDA, CDR2 SQIVND (reference sequence). The CDR3 bases are TGTGCCAGTAGTACCCCCCTCGGCAAACGCAATCAGCCCCAGCATTTT. Protein product: CASSTPLGKRNQPQHF.

V gene TRBV28 combines with J gene TRBJ2-7; 7 bases agree with TRBD1. From germline, CDR1 is MDHEN and CDR2 SYDVKM. The CDR3 is made up of 13 amino acids. Trimming cost V 8 bases and J 3 bases; bases outside gene matches: 7. The CDR3 region has the DNA TGTGCCAGCTCCGTCAGGGGGTTCTACGAGCAGTACTTC. Its translation: CASSVRGFYEQYF.

The sample holds a few counts of this clone. The chain couples TRBV6-5 to TRBJ1-1; no clear D gene. V shed 5 bases and J shed 3 bases, with 4 bases lying between them. The CDR3 is 11 residues long. Germline V gene lookup returns CDR1 MNHEY and CDR2 SVGAGI. The CDR3 here is CASSRHTEAFF. The CDR3 DNA is TGTGCCAGCAGTAGGCACACTGAAGCTTTCTTT.

The CDR3 spells CASSLTGGAEAFF. The CDR3 DNA follows: TGCGCCAGCAGTTTGACAGGGGGAGCTGAAGCTTTCTTT. The chain combines TRBV5-1 with TRBJ1-1, with TRBD1 matching over 9 bases. This CDR3 is built from 13 residues. CDR1 is SGHRS and CDR2 is YFSETQ in the germline V gene. V trimming: 5 bases; J trimming: 6 bases; junction bases outside the gene matches: 5.

J is TRBJ1-2 and V is TRBV28; 10 bases fit TRBD1. Germline V gene sequence: CDR1 MDHEN, CDR2 SYDVKM. The CDR3 is 15 residues long. Trimming at V came to 3 bases and at J to 4 bases, leaving 5 bases not matched to a gene. The DNA for the CDR3 is TGTGCCAGCAGTTTGACAGGGGGCGTGGGCTATGGCTACACCTTC. This translates into CASSLTGGVGYGYTF.

V is TRBV18 and J is TRBJ2-5, with D perhaps TRBD2 (5 bases). V was clipped by 4 bases and J by 3 bases, with 18 bases between them. This CDR3 region has 16 residues. Per germline, CDR1 KGHSH and CDR2 LQKENI. The CDR3 coding sequence is TGTGCCAGCTCACAAGATCTCGGGATTTCCAAAGAGACCCAGTACTTC. Residues: CASSQDLGISKETQYF.

The chain links TRBV19 to TRBJ1-2; no firm D call. Trimming removed 7 bases at V and 3 bases at J, with 18 bases between. In germline, CDR1 is LNHDA, CDR2 SQIVND (reference sequence). The length of the CDR3 is 15 residues. CDR3 protein: CASKTRGSSDYGYTF. In nucleotides, the CDR3 is TGTGCCAGTAAAACACGGGGAAGCTCGGACTATGGCTACACCTTC.

Note on this clone: Within the sample, other DNA sequences also encode this same CDR3. The gene calls are TRBV3-1 (or the pseudogene TRBV3-2) and TRBJ2-1, with 12 bases identical to TRBD2. The CDR3 is 15 amino acids. The germline V gene encodes CDR1 LGHDT and CDR2 YNNKEL (reference sequence). Unmatched junction bases numbered 2, after V lost 4 bases and J lost 4 bases. In DNA, the CDR3 is TGTGCCAGCAGCCTTGGGACTAGCGGGTACAATGAGCAGTTCTTC. It is translated as CASSLGTSGYNEQFF.

The chain joins TRBV11-2 to TRBJ1-1; weak D call: TRBD1 (6 bases). The V end was cut by 5 bases, the J end by 14 bases, with 27 bases between. The germline V gene has CDR1 SGHAT and CDR2 FQNNGV. The CDR3 runs 15 residues. CDR3 DNA: TGTGCCAGCAGCCGTACGCAGCTACAGGGCGCGGATGCCTTCTTT. Translated: CASSRTQLQGADAFF.

As to this clone: An end of the junction differs from the germline gene, which may be a read error. The chain joins TRBV6-2 or TRBV6-3 to TRBJ1-2; perhaps TRBD1 as D (6 bases). Germline V CDR1 and CDR2: MNHEY, SVGEGT. The CDR3 extends over 13 amino acids. The CDR3 DNA reads TGTGCCAGCTGTTCCTCCTCGGGGGGGCAGTGTCTCTTC. It encodes CASCSSSGGQCLF.

The chain has TRBV20-1 and TRBJ2-1; D uncertain. The germline CDR1 and CDR2 sequences are DFQATT and SNEGSKA (reference sequence). Trimming pared 2 bases from V and 8 bases from J, leaving 7 bases between. The CDR3 sequence is 11 residues long. CDR3 protein: CSARRVDEQFF. The CDR3 coding sequence is TGCAGTGCTAGACGGGTGGATGAGCAGTTCTTC.

The chain employs TRBV3-1 (or the pseudogene TRBV3-2) and TRBJ2-1, with 7 nucleotides matching TRBD2. The CDR3 has 11 amino acids. Germline V gives CDR1 LGHDT, CDR2 YNNKEL (reference sequence). The ends lost 4 bases at V and 9 bases at J; junction bases unmatched: 0. This chain's CDR3 is CASSRGSEQFF. CDR3 sequence (DNA): TGTGCCAGCAGCCGCGGGAGTGAGCAGTTCTTC.

This clone was seen only once. J is TRBJ1-5 and V is TRBV15; perhaps TRBD1 as D (5 bases). Germline V lookup: CDR1 LNHNV, CDR2 YYDKDF (reference sequence). Trimming shortened V by 0 bases and J by 9 bases, and 18 bases separated the two germline ends. This CDR3 comprises 16 residues. The CDR3 nucleotides are TGTGCCACCAGCAGAGATTTCGGCAGGGACCAGCGGCCCCAGCATTTT. It is translated as CATSRDFGRDQRPQHF.

This chain uses TRBV7-2 with TRBJ2-7; TRBD2 matches at 9 bases. Losses at the gene ends were 0 bases for V and 1 base for J; bases not matched to a gene: 4. CDR1 is SGHTA, CDR2 FQGNSA, per germline. CDR3 length: 16 amino acids. The CDR3 bases are TGTGCCAGCAGCTTAGCGGGGCTAGCGGGGTCCTACGAGCAGTACTTC. Its protein product is CASSLAGLAGSYEQYF.

The rearrangement links TRBV6-6 to TRBJ1-5; D is unclear. Germline loops: CDR1 MNHNY, CDR2 SVGAGI (reference sequence). This CDR3 has 15 amino acids. V was shortened by 0 bases and J by 5 bases, with 11 bases between the two germline ends. The CDR3 nucleotides are TGTGCCAGCAGTTACTCCAAAAATAAGTATCAGCCCCAGCATTTT. Encoded protein: CASSYSKNKYQPQHF.

This chain connects TRBV5-1 to TRBJ2-1, with 8 bases identical to TRBD1. J lost 6 bases, V lost 4 bases, and 3 bases had no gene match. This CDR3 contains 13 residues. CDR1 SGHRS and CDR2 YFSETQ come from the germline V gene. CDR3 sequence (DNA): TGCGCCAGCAGCACAGGACAGGGCAATGAGCAGTTCTTC. Translation gives CASSTGQGNEQFF.

The V gene is TRBV28, the J gene TRBJ1-1; 7 nucleotides agree with TRBD1. This CDR3 has 13 residues. Germline CDR1 MDHEN, CDR2 SYDVKM. After removal of 6 bases from V and 6 bases from J, the junction contained 7 bases not matched to a gene. CDR3 bases: TGTGCCAGCAGAAGCACAGGGGAGGCTGAAGCTTTCTTT. Protein: CASRSTGEAEAFF.